A single sample is the source of the 23 T cell receptor beta chains below, sequenced in a study of CD8 T cells in ankylosing spondylitis. Study results and caveats: The study identified a TCR beta motif of roughly eight highly homologous variants that appeared characteristic of ankylosing spondylitis blood.

The antigens for these receptors are not known. Via MiXCR, TCRdb re-called the 5' RACE reads, giving one row per CDR3 protein. The data show about 540,000 distinct CDR3 sequences, with over 9.5% seen just once and 6.5% to 7% held by the top ten. Material for sequencing was blood, either unsorted or a sorted T cell fraction (not recorded which). The receptors come from a male donor with ankylosing spondylitis.

The rearrangement joins TRBV5-1 to TRBJ1-2; TRBD1 matches 7 bases. After removal of 4 bases from V and 6 bases from J, the junction contained 0 bases not matched to a gene. The CDR3 consists of 11 residues. Germline assignment: CDR1 SGHRS and CDR2 YFSETQ. Written as DNA, the CDR3 is TGCGCCAGCAGCCAGGGGGATGGCTACACCTTC. Residues: CASSQGDGYTF. The full variable domain, rest sourced from reference TRBV5-1 and TRBJ1-2, is KAGVTQTPRYLIKTRGQQVTLSCSPISGHRSVSWYQQTPGQGLQFLFEYFSETQRNKGNFPGRFSGRQFSNSRSEMNVSTLELGDSALYLCASSQGDGYTFGSGTRLTVV.

This clonotype has a count of ten or more. The genes are TRBV4-2 and TRBJ1-1; tentative D call: TRBD1 (5 bases). The V gene lost 0 bases and the J gene lost 7 bases, with 9 bases spanning the gap. The CDR3 has 13 residues. Germline CDR1 and CDR2: LGHNA and YNFKEQ. This chain's CDR3 is CASSQELGDEAFF. In DNA, the CDR3 is TGTGCCAGCAGCCAAGAATTGGGGGATGAAGCTTTCTTT.

This clonotype has only a few counts. The chain joins TRBV5-1 to TRBJ2-2, with 7 bases that match TRBD2. The CDR3 has 15 residues. Germline V lookup: CDR1 SGHRS, CDR2 YFSETQ. The V and J ends lost 0 bases and 6 bases, in that order; junction bases with no gene match: 5. CDR3 sequence reads: CASSLVQAGSGELFF. CDR3 coding DNA: TGCGCCAGCAGCTTGGTTCAAGCGGGATCCGGGGAGCTGTTTTTT. The full variable domain, in which reference TRBV5-1 and TRBJ2-2 provide the parts outside the CDR3, is KAGVTQTPRYLIKTRGQQVTLSCSPISGHRSVSWYQQTPGQGLQFLFEYFSETQRNKGNFPGRFSGRQFSNSRSEMNVSTLELGDSALYLCASSLVQAGSGELFFGEGSRLTVL.

The CDR3 loop is CASSYTEGQPQHF. The CDR3 region has the DNA TGTGCCAGCAGTTACACCGAGGGTCAGCCCCAGCATTTT. The rearrangement uses TRBV6-6 and TRBJ1-5; D is ambiguous. V shed 2 bases and J shed 6 bases, with 8 bases lying between them. The CDR3 spans 13 residues. The germline V gene has CDR1 MNHNY and CDR2 SVGAGI (reference sequence).

The chain employs TRBV12-3 or TRBV12-4 and TRBJ2-7; D is ambiguous. The V gene lost 1 base and the J gene lost 2 bases, with 9 bases spanning the gap. The CDR3 is 14 residues long. The CDR3 loop reads CASSLGTDAYEQYF. Written as DNA, the CDR3 is TGTGCCAGCAGTTTAGGGACGGACGCCTACGAGCAGTACTTC.

This clonotype was seen ten or more times. V usage is TRBV18 and J usage is TRBJ1-1; D is unresolved. This CDR3 contains 15 residues. Germline loops: CDR1 KGHSH, CDR2 LQKENI. The V end lost 3 bases, the J end lost 0 bases, and 11 bases lay between the germline ends. The CDR3 region has the DNA TGTGCCAGCTCACCCGACGAAGGATTGAACACTGAAGCTTTCTTT. This gives the protein CASSPDEGLNTEAFF.

The V and J genes are TRBV18 and TRBJ2-1; 12 nucleotides line up with TRBD1. The CDR3 is 19 residues long. The V gene's germline CDR1 is KGHSH and CDR2 LQKENI. Trimming removed 0 bases from V and 0 bases from J; junction bases left unmatched: 6. For the CDR3, the DNA is TGTGCCAGCTCACCACCAGTGGGGACAGGGGGCAGCTCCTACAATGAGCAGTTCTTC. Translated, it gives CASSPPVGTGGSSYNEQFF.

This clonotype has a handful of counts. The chain joins TRBV2 to TRBJ2-1; 13 nucleotides align to TRBD2. This CDR3 contains 15 residues. J lost 7 bases, V lost 4 bases, and 4 bases had no gene match. The germline V gene has CDR1 SNHLY and CDR2 FYNNEI. This CDR3 is CASSGTSGSLNEQFF. The CDR3 bases are TGTGCCAGCAGTGGGACTAGCGGGAGCTTGAATGAGCAGTTCTTC. The full variable domain, in which reference TRBV2 and TRBJ2-1 provide the parts outside the CDR3, is EPEVTQTPSHQVTQMGQEVILRCVPISNHLYFYWYRQILGQKVEFLVSFYNNEISEKSEIFDDQFSVERPDGSNFTLKIRSTKLEDSAMYFCASSGTSGSLNEQFFGPGTRLTVL.

This clonotype was observed a handful of times. This chain joins TRBV28 and TRBJ1-2, with D unresolved. The germline V and J ends were trimmed by 4 bases and 6 bases, with 15 bases remaining between them. Germline V lookup: CDR1 MDHEN, CDR2 SYDVKM. The length of the CDR3 is 14 residues. Written as DNA, the CDR3 is TGTGCCAGCAGTTCCCTCGGCCGGGCCCATGGCTACACCTTC. It is translated as CASSSLGRAHGYTF.

The chain recombines TRBV4-2 with TRBJ2-1; TRBD2 aligns across 9 bases. Germline V CDR1 and CDR2: LGHNA, YNFKEQ. J lost 7 bases, V lost 3 bases, and 7 bases had no gene match. The CDR3 consists of 15 residues. CDR3 nucleotide sequence: TGTGCCAGCAGCCAGCAGCGCCTAGCGGGGAATGAGCAGTTCTTC. Translation: CASSQQRLAGNEQFF.

This clonotype was found a few times. The chain combines TRBV14 with TRBJ1-1; D gene uncertain. CDR3 size: 14 residues. Germline CDR1 SGHDN, CDR2 FVKESK. With 4 bases removed from V and 1 base from J, the gap between germline ends came to 10 bases. CDR3 amino acids: CASSRRSENTEAFF. The CDR3 nucleotides read TGTGCCAGCAGCCGGAGGTCGGAGAACACTGAAGCTTTCTTT.

This clonotype was detected a few times. J is TRBJ2-3 and V is TRBV18, with TRBD2 as a possible D gene (6 bases). CDR1 is KGHSH, CDR2 LQKENI, per germline. Trimming pared 3 bases from V and 1 base from J, leaving 8 bases between. The CDR3 contains 14 residues. The CDR3 bases are TGTGCCAGCTCACCTCCTAGCGGCACAGATACGCAGTATTTT. It translates to CASSPPSGTDTQYF.

This clonotype turned up a few times. This sequence joins TRBV3-1 and TRBJ2-7; the D gene is possibly TRBD2 (5 bases). Trimming left V 2 bases short and J 6 bases short, with 14 bases between. CDR1 and CDR2 (germline): LGHDT, YNNKEL (reference sequence). This CDR3 is 14 amino acids long. The CDR3 sequence is CASSQSETRGEQYF. The CDR3 nucleotides are TGTGCCAGCAGCCAATCTGAAACTAGAGGCGAGCAGTACTTC.

This chain uses TRBV2 with TRBJ1-4; D is uncertain. V shed 2 bases and J shed 0 bases, with 7 bases lying between them. Per germline, CDR1 SNHLY and CDR2 FYNNEI. This CDR3 is built from 15 residues. As DNA, the CDR3 is TGTGCCAGCAGTGAAATCGGGTCAACTAATGAAAAACTGTTTTTT. It encodes CASSEIGSTNEKLFF.

Worth noting for this clonotype: A read error is possible here, since a much larger clone lies one base away. The chain has TRBV5-5 and TRBJ2-3; the D is unclear. The ends were cut back, 4 bases at V and 5 bases at J, with 14 bases in the middle. The length of the CDR3 is 14 residues. Germline CDR1 reads SGHKS; CDR2 reads YYEKEE (reference sequence). CDR3 coding DNA: TGTGCCAGCAGCGCTACAGCCTCGGGAGATACGCAGTATTTT. This codes for CASSATASGDTQYF. The variable domain in full, completed from reference TRBV5-5 and TRBJ2-3, reads DAGVTQSPTHLIKTRGQQVTLRCSPISGHKSVSWYQQVLGQGPQFIFQYYEKEERGRGNFPDRFSARQFPNYSSELNVNALLLGDSALYLCASSATASGDTQYFGPGTRLTVL.

There are a few counts of this clonotype. V gene TRBV29-1 combines with J gene TRBJ1-1; 7 bases are a match to TRBD1. V lost 6 bases to trimming and J lost 7 bases; unmatched junction nucleotides: 5. This CDR3 is built from 11 residues. CDR1 SQVTM and CDR2 ANQGSEA come from the germline V gene. The CDR3 spells CSVGTENEAFF. The CDR3 nucleotides are TGCAGCGTAGGGACAGAGAATGAAGCTTTCTTT. Variable domain in full (rest from reference TRBV29-1 and TRBJ1-1): SAVISQKPSRDICQRGTSLTIQCQVDSQVTMMFWYRQQPGQSLTLIATANQGSEATYESGFVIDKFPISRPNLTFSTLTVSNMSPEDSSIYLCSVGTENEAFFGQGTRLTVV.

This clonotype was counted a few times. This chain links TRBV27 with TRBJ1-2, with 8 bases lining up with TRBD1. From germline, CDR1 is MNHEY and CDR2 SMNVEV (reference sequence). The CDR3 extends over 14 amino acids. V lost 6 bases to trimming and J lost 0 bases; unmatched junction nucleotides: 3. The chain's CDR3 is CASRQGAANYGYTF. In DNA form, the CDR3 reads TGTGCCAGCAGGCAGGGGGCTGCTAACTATGGCTACACCTTC.

At least ten counts were recorded for this clonotype. V usage is TRBV20-1 and J usage is TRBJ2-3; D is uncertain. The V gene lost 0 bases and the J gene lost 9 bases, with 13 bases spanning the gap. Germline V lookup: CDR1 DFQATT, CDR2 SNEGSKA (reference sequence). The CDR3 contains 13 residues. The CDR3 spells CSAREIAERTQYF. CDR3 nucleotides: TGCAGTGCTAGAGAGATTGCTGAAAGGACGCAGTATTTT.

The chain recombines TRBV10-3 with TRBJ2-2; 7 positions match TRBD1. There are 16 residues in the CDR3. Germline V CDR1 and CDR2: ENHRY, SYGVKD. V trimming: 2 bases; J trimming: 1 base; junction bases outside the gene matches: 4. CDR3 sequence reads: CAISETGTENTGELFF. The CDR3 DNA is TGTGCCATCAGTGAGACCGGGACAGAGAACACCGGGGAGCTGTTTTTT.

V usage is TRBV20-1 and J usage is TRBJ2-3, with no clear D. CDR1 and CDR2 (germline): DFQATT, SNEGSKA (reference sequence). With 2 bases removed from V and 4 bases from J, the gap between germline ends came to 10 bases. The length of the CDR3 is 13 residues. In DNA form, the CDR3 reads TGCAGTGCTAGACCTTCCGACCCAGATACGCAGTATTTT. It specifies CSARPSDPDTQYF.

This clonotype was counted only a few times. The V gene is TRBV11-2, the J gene TRBJ2-3; the D gene is possibly TRBD2 (6 bases). V was cut by 5 bases and J by 6 bases, with 9 bases left in between. The length of the CDR3 is 12 residues. In germline, CDR1 is SGHAT, CDR2 FQNNGV. CDR3 in DNA: TGTGCCAGCAGCACTGGGAGGGATACGCAGTATTTT. As protein: CASSTGRDTQYF.

The chain carries TRBV4-1 and TRBJ2-7; 7 nucleotides agree with TRBD2. CDR3 length: 18 amino acids. V lost 0 bases and J lost 3; bases outside the gene matches: 14. Germline CDR1 is MGHRA and CDR2 is YSYEKL. In nucleotides, the CDR3 is TGCGCCAGCAGCCAAGATCCTAGAGGTGGCGGGAGATTCTACGAGCAGTACGTC. This encodes CASSQDPRGGGRFYEQYV.

The chain couples TRBV6-1 to TRBJ1-2, with D possibly matching TRBD1 (6 bases). Germline V gene lookup returns CDR1 MNHNS and CDR2 SASEGT. V was trimmed by 6 bases and J by 8 bases, leaving 13 bases between them. The CDR3 is 12 residues long. The CDR3 nucleotides read TGTGCCAGCAGCCACAGGGTCTCCGGCTACACCTTC. Translation gives CASSHRVSGYTF.